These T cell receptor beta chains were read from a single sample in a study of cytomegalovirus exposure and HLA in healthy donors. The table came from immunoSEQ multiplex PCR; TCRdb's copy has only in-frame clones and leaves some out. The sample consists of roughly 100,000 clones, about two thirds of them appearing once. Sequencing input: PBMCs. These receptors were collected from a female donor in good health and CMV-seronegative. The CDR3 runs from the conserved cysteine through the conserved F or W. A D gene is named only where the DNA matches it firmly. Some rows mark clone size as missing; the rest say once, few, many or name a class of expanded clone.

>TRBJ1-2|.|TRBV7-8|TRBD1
CASSQDRVFPGYTF
TGTGCCAGCAGTCAGGACAGGGTATTTCCAGGCTACACCTTC
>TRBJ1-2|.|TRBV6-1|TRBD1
CASSPPDRVGGYTF
TGTGCCAGCAGCCCTCCTGACAGGGTAGGCGGCTACACCTTC
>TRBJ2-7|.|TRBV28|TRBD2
CASSPGLAGGGEQYF
TGTGCCAGCAGTCCGGGACTAGCGGGAGGAGGCGAGCAGTACTTC
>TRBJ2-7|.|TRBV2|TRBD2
CASRAGEGARSYEQYF
TGTGCCAGCAGGGCGGGGGAAGGAGCCCGTTCCTACGAGCAGTACTTC
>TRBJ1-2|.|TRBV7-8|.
CASSLRGGHYGYTF
TGTGCCAGCAGCCTGAGGGGGGGCCACTATGGCTACACCTTC
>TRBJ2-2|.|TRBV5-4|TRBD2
CASSLGLAGSSSGELFF
TGTGCCAGCAGCTTGGGACTAGCGGGAAGTTCGAGCGGGGAGCTGTTTTTT
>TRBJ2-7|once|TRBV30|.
CAWSSPLPGSSYEQCF
TGTGCCTGGAGTTCCCCACTCCCCGGGTCCTCCTACGAGCAGTGCTTC
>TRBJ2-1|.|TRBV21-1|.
CASSPTPQGGNAYAYNEQFF
TGTGCCAGCAGCCCAACTCCCCAGGGAGGAAACGCCTACGCCTACAATGAGCAGTTCTTC
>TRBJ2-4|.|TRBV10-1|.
CASRENRVAKNIQYF
TGCGCCAGCAGAGAAAACAGAGTAGCCAAAAACATTCAGTACTTC
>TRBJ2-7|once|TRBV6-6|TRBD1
CASRDTSGTGEYEQYF
TGTGCCAGCAGGGATACGTCCGGGACAGGTGAATACGAGCAGTACTTC
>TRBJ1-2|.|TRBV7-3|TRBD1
CASEAGTDCSYGYTF
TGTGCCAGCGAGGCCGGGACAGATTGTAGCTATGGCTACACCTTC
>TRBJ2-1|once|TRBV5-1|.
CASSLRSTGSYNEQFF
TGCGCCAGCAGCTTGCGCTCAACGGGGTCCTACAATGAGCAGTTCTTC
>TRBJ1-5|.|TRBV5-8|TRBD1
CASTRTGLSNQPQHF
TGTGCCAGCACACGGACAGGGCTTAGCAATCAGCCCCAGCATTTT
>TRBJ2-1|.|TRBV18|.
CASSPGANQGHNEQFF
TGTGCCAGCTCACCCGGGGCAAATCAGGGGCACAATGAGCAGTTCTTC
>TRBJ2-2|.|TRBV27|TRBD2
CASRLGSGRADTGELFF
TGTGCCAGCCGGTTAGGTAGCGGGAGGGCGGACACCGGGGAGCTGTTTTTT
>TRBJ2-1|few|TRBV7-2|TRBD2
CASSPIPARLAGVGEQFF
TGTGCCAGCAGTCCTATCCCGGCACGACTAGCGGGAGTGGGTGAGCAGTTCTTC
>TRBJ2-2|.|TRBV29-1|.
CSVGRGTNTGELFF
TGCAGCGTTGGTCGGGGGACGAACACCGGGGAGCTGTTTTTT
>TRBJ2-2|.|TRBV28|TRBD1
CAGQGNTGELFF
TGTGCCGGACAGGGGAACACCGGGGAGCTGTTTTTT
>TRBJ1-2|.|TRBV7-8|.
CASSPPRRGPLSGYTF
TGTGCCAGCAGCCCCCCCCGCCGAGGGCCCCTATCTGGCTACACCTTC
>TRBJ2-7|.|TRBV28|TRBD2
CASSEGLAESYEQYF
TGTGCCAGCAGTGAGGGACTAGCGGAGTCCTACGAGCAGTACTTC
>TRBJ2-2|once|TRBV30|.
CAWRGGVGELFF
TGTGCCTGGAGAGGGGGAGTCGGGGAGCTGTTTTTT
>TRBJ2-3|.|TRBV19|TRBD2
CASSPTSAADTQYF
TGTGCCAGTAGTCCGACTAGCGCTGCAGATACGCAGTATTTT
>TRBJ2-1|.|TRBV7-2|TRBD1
CASSWDRARDEQFF
TGTGCCAGCAGCTGGGACAGGGCGAGGGATGAGCAGTTCTTC
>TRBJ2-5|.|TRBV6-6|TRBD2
CASSFEAGGWETQYF
TGTGCCAGCAGTTTCGAAGCGGGAGGGTGGGAGACCCAGTACTTC
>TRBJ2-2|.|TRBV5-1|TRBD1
CASSSPDRGTTGELFF
TGCGCCAGCAGCTCACCAGACAGGGGGACCACCGGGGAGCTGTTTTTT
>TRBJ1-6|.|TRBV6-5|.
CASSRSIVSPLHF
TGTGCCAGCAGCCGATCGATAGTGTCACCCCTCCACTTT
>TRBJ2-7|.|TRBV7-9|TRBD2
CASSRPGLSFYEQYF
TGTGCCAGCAGCCGCCCGGGACTATCTTTCTACGAGCAGTACTTC
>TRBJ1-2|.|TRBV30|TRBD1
CAWSDFRGPAYGYTF
TGTGCCTGGAGCGACTTCAGGGGGCCTGCCTATGGCTACACCTTC
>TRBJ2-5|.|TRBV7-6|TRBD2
CASSLAGGGGSETQYF
TGTGCCAGCAGCTTAGCTGGGGGGGGTGGATCAGAGACCCAGTACTTC
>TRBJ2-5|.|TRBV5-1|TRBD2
CASRTGGRDQETQYF
TGCGCCAGCAGAACTGGCGGGAGGGACCAAGAGACCCAGTACTTC
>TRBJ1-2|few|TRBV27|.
CASSLSGLGYGYTF
TGTGCCAGCAGTTTATCGGGACTGGGCTATGGCTACACCTTC
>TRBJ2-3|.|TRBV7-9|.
CASSPKTQVDDTQYF
TGTGCCAGCAGCCCCAAGACACAGGTGGATGATACGCAGTATTTT
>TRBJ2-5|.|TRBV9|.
CASSVYSDTGWRPQYF
TGTGCCAGCAGCGTATATTCGGATACGGGGTGGAGACCCCAGTACTTC
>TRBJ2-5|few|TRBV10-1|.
CASSPTRAGETQYF
TGCGCCAGCAGCCCTACTAGGGCGGGGGAGACCCAGTACTTC
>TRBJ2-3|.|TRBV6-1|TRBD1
CASNLQGIRTDTQYF
TGTGCCAGCAACCTACAGGGGATCCGCACAGATACGCAGTATTTT
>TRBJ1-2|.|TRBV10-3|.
CAIRKRDPYGYTF
TGTGCCATCAGAAAGAGGGATCCCTATGGCTACACCTTC
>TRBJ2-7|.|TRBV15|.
CATSRDRGSASSYEQYF
TGTGCCACCAGCAGAGACCGGGGTAGCGCGAGCTCCTACGAGCAGTACTTC
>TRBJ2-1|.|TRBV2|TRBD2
CASRISTSGFRQFF
TGTGCCAGCAGAATATCGACTAGCGGGTTTCGGCAGTTCTTC
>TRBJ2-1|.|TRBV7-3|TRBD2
CASSTSSGSYNEQFF
TGTGCCAGCAGCACATCTAGCGGGAGCTACAATGAGCAGTTCTTC
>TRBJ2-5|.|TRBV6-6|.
CASSPRTGQETQYF
TGTGCCAGCAGTCCCAGGACGGGGCAAGAGACCCAGTACTTC
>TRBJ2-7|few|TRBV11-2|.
CASSLGVFGSSYEQYF
TGTGCCAGCAGCTTAGGGGTCTTTGGGAGCTCCTACGAGCAGTACTTC
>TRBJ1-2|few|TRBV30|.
CAWRPVDILRGYGYTF
TGTGCCTGGAGGCCCGTGGACATCCTCAGGGGTTATGGCTACACCTTC
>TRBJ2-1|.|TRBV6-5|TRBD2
CASHSTSGIMIF
TGTGCCTCACACAGCACTAGCGGGATTATGATCTTC
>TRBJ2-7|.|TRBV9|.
CASSVGGQTYEQYF
TGTGCCAGCAGCGTAGGGGGACAAACCTACGAGCAGTACTTC
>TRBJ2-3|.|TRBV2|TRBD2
CASTDRTSGSSDTQYF
TGTGCCAGCACAGACCGGACTAGCGGGAGCTCAGATACGCAGTATTTT
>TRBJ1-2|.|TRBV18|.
CASSPLETGGYTF
TGTGCCAGCTCACCACTCGAAACCGGTGGCTACACCTTC
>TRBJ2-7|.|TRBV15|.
CATSRALQAYEQYF
TGTGCCACCAGCAGGGCCCTTCAGGCTTACGAGCAGTACTTC
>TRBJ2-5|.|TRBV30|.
CAWSATSGTQYF
TGTGCCTGGAGTGCGACCAGCGGGACCCAGTACTTC
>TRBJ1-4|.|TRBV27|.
CASSLPVVANEKLFF
TGTGCCAGCAGCTTACCCGTCGTAGCTAATGAAAAACTGTTTTTT
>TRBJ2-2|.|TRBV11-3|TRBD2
CASSWSGRTSGRFGELFF
TGTGCCAGCAGCTGGTCAGGGCGTACTAGCGGGAGGTTCGGGGAGCTGTTTTTT
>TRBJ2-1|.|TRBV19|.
CASSLGRSSYNEQFF
TGTGCCAGTAGCCTAGGGAGGAGCTCCTACAATGAGCAGTTCTTC
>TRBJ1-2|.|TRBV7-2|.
CASSRGGGYTF
TGTGCCAGCAGTCGAGGTGGGGGCTACACCTTC
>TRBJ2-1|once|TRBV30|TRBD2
CAWSVLAGYNEQFF
TGTGCCTGGAGTGTACTAGCGGGGTACAATGAGCAGTTCTTC
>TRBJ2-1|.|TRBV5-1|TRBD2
CASSLRPAGSPVDEQFF
TGCGCCAGCAGCTTGAGGCCAGCGGGGAGTCCTGTAGATGAGCAGTTCTTC
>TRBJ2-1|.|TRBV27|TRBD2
CASQKLLREADGNEQFF
TGTGCCAGCCAAAAGCTCTTGCGGGAGGCGGACGGGAATGAGCAGTTCTTC
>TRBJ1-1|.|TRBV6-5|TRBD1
CASRQQGWGTEAFF
TGTGCCAGCAGACAACAGGGGTGGGGCACTGAAGCTTTCTTT
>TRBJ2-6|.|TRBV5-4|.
CASSLTGTLSGANVLTF
TGTGCCAGCAGCTTAACAGGGACCCTCTCTGGGGCCAACGTCCTGACTTTC
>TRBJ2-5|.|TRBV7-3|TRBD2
CASSLTSGAETQYF
TGTGCCAGCAGCTTGACTAGCGGTGCGGAGACCCAGTACTTC
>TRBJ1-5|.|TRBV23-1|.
CASSQSSEPQHF
TGCGCCAGCAGTCAATCGAGTGAGCCCCAGCATTTT